The clone carrying this T cell receptor beta chain was counted many times. Its target is not known. The data were taken from a study of CD8 T cells in ankylosing spondylitis. General study points: From matched ankylosing spondylitis synovial fluid, disease-linked clones were reportedly recovered at significantly enriched levels. In reactive arthritis synovial fluid and blood, some motif variants had been reported before. Ankylosing spondylitis blood seemed to carry a telltale TCR beta motif made of about 8 highly homologous variants. Disease-associated clonotypes exhibited CD8+ identity and were relatively infrequent in peripheral blood.

As the method for making TCR beta libraries, quantitative 5'-RACE with molecular barcodes was used. TCRdb ran MiXCR on the 5' RACE reads and lists one entry per CDR3 protein. The table lists more than 650,000 distinct CDR3 sequences, around 11% of them singletons. This clonotype was sampled from a male donor with ankylosing spondylitis. Sequencing input: blood, either unsorted or a sorted T cell fraction (not recorded which).

CDR3 sequence reads: CSAISGFTGELFF. Here the CDR3 DNA reads TGCAGCGCGATTAGCGGGTTCACCGGGGAGCTGTTTTTT. The chain links TRBV29-1 to TRBJ2-2; TRBD2 matches 7 bases. This CDR3 spans 13 amino acids. Losses at the gene ends were 7 bases for V and 4 bases for J; bases not matched to a gene: 6. CDR1 SQVTM and CDR2 ANQGSEA come from the germline V gene.